The table lists the clone carrying this T cell receptor beta chain with many counts. The antigen is undetermined. Sequencing ends 3 residues short of the CDR3 end; the germline J gene provides the rest. CDR1 and CDR2 (germline): SGHNT, YYREEE (reference sequence). J gave up 5 bases and V 2 bases, and 9 bases lay outside the gene matches. CDR3 size: 15 residues. Of CVID subjects, more than twelve were female and fewer than 30 male, mean age roughly 40. This record comes from a study of T cell clonality in common variable immunodeficiency. Study-wide results and caveats: Reportedly, TCR beta sequences from common variable immunodeficiency showed fewer deletions and N-nucleotide insertions.

Clones were read by immunoSEQ multiplex PCR, and TCRdb kept only the in-frame ones, dropping some. The counts give about 21,000 clones, none of them seen only once; under 2.5% is held by the top ten. Source material: peripheral blood mononuclear cells. This clonotype was sampled from a human donor with common variable immunodeficiency. The V gene is TRBV5-4, the J gene TRBJ2-5; 7 bases fit TRBD1. Partial CDR3 DNA: TGTGCCAGCAGCTTCTCCGGACAGGTTCTCGAGACC. It yields the protein CASSFSGQVLET. Given in full, the CDR3 is CASSFSGQVLETQYF.